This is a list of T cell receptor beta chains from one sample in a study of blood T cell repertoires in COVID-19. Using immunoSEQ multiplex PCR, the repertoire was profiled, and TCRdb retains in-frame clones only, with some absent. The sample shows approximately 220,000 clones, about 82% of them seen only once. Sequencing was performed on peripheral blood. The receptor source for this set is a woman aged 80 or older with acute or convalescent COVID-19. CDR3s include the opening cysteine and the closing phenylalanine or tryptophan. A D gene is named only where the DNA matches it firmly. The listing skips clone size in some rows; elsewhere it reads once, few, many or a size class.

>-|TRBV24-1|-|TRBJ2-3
CATSAGVGDTQYF
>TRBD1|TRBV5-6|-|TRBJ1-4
CASSLGTGAGEKLFF
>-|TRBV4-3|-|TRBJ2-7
CASSQNDGEWNEQYF
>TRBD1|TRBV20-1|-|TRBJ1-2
CSASTGEVGYTF
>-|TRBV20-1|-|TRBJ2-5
CSASWTGWGGETQYF
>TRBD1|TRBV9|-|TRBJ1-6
CASSVKGGTTYNSPLHF
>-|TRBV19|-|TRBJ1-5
CASSGRNQPQHF
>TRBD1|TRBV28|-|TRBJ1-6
CASSFTTGGSPLHF
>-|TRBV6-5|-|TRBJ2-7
CASSWGEESEQYF
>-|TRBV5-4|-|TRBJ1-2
CASSIDSHTNYGYTF
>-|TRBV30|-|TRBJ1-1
CAQSEGSWTEAFF
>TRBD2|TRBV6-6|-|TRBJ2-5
CASSPRWLAGTQETQYF
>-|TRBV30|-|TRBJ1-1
CAWRLRQAFTEAFF
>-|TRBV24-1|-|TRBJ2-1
CATSDAGLNEQFF
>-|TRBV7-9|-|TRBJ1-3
CASSSEGAGNTIYF
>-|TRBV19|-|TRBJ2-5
CASSTIDRTQETQYF
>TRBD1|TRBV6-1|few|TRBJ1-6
CASSEGQGWSPLHF
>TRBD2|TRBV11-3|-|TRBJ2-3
CASSPSGVGRGGTDTQYF
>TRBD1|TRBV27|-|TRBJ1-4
CASRLDRVGEKLFF
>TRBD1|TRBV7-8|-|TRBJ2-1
CASSLLGTGVGNEQFF
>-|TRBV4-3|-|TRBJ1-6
CASSQEAGSPLHF
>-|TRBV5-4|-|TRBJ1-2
CASSLSQAPGYTF
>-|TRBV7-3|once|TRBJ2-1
CASSLIPASGWDNEQFF
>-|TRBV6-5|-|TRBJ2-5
CASSYGGFQETQYF
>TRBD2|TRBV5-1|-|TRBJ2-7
CASRVNLAARTEQYF
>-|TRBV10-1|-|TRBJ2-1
CASSEGGGESSYNEQFF
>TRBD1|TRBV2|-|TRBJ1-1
CASSWDSEGTEAFF
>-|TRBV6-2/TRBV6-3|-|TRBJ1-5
CASSVKIEQPQHF
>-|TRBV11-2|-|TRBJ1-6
CASSLDPGSYSPLHF
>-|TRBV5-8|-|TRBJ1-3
CASSPGYLAAGNTIYF
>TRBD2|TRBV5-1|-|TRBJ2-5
CASSLGLADQETQYF
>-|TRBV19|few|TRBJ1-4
CASSIRRRPDRGDEKLFF
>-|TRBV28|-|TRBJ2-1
CASSSPGGSGSTAYNEQFF
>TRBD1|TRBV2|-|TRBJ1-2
CASSPGTGFYGYTF
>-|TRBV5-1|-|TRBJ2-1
CASSLAGSGNEQFF
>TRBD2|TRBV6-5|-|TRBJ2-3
CASKRAAGDTDTQYF
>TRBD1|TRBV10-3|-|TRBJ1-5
CAIGTGGNQPQHF
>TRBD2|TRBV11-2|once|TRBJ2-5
CASSSPTSSLAAETQYF
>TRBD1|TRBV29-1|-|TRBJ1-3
CSVRQGGGNTIYF
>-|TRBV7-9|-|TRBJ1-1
CASSRGGLNTEAFF
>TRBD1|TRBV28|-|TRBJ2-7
CASRGQGVHEQYF
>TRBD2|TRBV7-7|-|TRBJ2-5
CASSSQLAEETQYF
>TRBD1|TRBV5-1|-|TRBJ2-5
CASSLGTGGETQYF
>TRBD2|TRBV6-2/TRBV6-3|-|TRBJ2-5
CASSSGTSGVPKETQYF
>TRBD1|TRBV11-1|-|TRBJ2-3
CASSPGQAAHTDTQYF
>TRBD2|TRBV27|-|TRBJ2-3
CASSSYTGTSGRAGSSTDTQYF